A selection of T cell receptor beta chains follows, all from one sample in a study of graft-versus-host responses after intestinal transplantation. Sequenced by immunoSEQ multiplex PCR; TCRdb stores in-frame clones only, minus some. The table has 12,000 to 15,000 clones, roughly a third seen once; the top ten hold about 2%. Source: alloreactive CD8+ T cells from a mixed lymphocyte reaction culture, taken before intestinal transplant. Every receptor here comes from a human patient who received an intestinal transplant. Both conserved end residues are part of each CDR3. A D gene is named only where the DNA matches it firmly. The size of a clone is reported for some rows only, either as once, few or many, or as a class for expanded clones.

TRBJ1-2,medium-sized,NA,TRBV7-9,CASSLSPGQLNYGYTF,TGTGCCAGCAGCTTAAGCCCCGGACAGCTTAACTATGGCTACACCTTC
TRBJ2-4,NA,TRBD1,TRBV9,CASSVVGGRQGLAKNIQYF,TGTGCCAGCAGCGTAGTTGGGGGTAGACAGGGGTTAGCCAAAAACATTCAGTACTTC
TRBJ1-6,NA,TRBD1,TRBV4-3,CASSTSDRIYNSPLHF,TGCGCCAGCAGCACGTCGGACAGGATCTATAATTCACCCCTCCACTTT
TRBJ2-5,NA,NA,TRBV7-9,CATYALEVVYQETQYF,TGTGCCACTTACGCCTTAGAGGTGGTGTACCAAGAGACCCAGTACTTC
TRBJ1-1,medium-sized,TRBD1,TRBV4-3,CASSPGQGMNTEAFF,TGCGCCAGCAGTCCGGGACAGGGGATGAACACTGAAGCTTTCTTT
TRBJ1-1,NA,NA,TRBV19,CASSISPGGDTEAFF,TGTGCCAGTAGTATTTCGCCCGGGGGAGACACTGAAGCTTTCTTT
TRBJ2-7,NA,NA,TRBV30,CAWSGVDPYEQYF,TGTGCCTGGAGCGGGGTAGACCCCTACGAGCAGTACTTC
TRBJ1-1,few,NA,TRBV4-1,CASSQPSLGQNTEAFF,TGCGCCAGCAGCCAACCGTCCCTAGGACAGAACACTGAAGCTTTCTTT
TRBJ1-2,NA,TRBD1,TRBV27,CASSLQGARGYTF,TGTGCCAGCAGTTTACAGGGGGCGAGAGGCTACACCTTC
TRBJ1-2,NA,NA,TRBV11-2,CASSLGPSYGYTF,TGTGCCAGCAGCTTAGGTCCCAGCTATGGCTACACCTTC
TRBJ1-1,NA,NA,TRBV11-2,CASSLDFRGTTEAFF,TGTGCCAGCAGCTTAGACTTCAGGGGTACCACTGAAGCTTTCTTT
TRBJ1-1,NA,TRBD1,TRBV11-3,CASSLRTGENTEAFF,TGTGCCAGCAGCTTACGGACAGGGGAGAACACTGAAGCTTTCTTT
TRBJ2-2,NA,NA,TRBV30,CAILEVVNTGELFF,TGTGCCATCCTAGAGGTGGTTAACACCGGGGAGCTGTTTTTT
TRBJ2-1,few,NA,TRBV5-6,CASSADNEQFF,TGTGCCAGCAGCGCGGACAATGAGCAGTTCTTC
TRBJ2-1,NA,TRBD2,TRBV4-2,CASSFGLAGGNEQFF,TGTGCCAGCAGCTTCGGACTAGCGGGGGGCAATGAGCAGTTCTTC
TRBJ1-6,once,NA,TRBV30,CAWNGYPRSYNSPLHF,TGTGCCTGGAACGGCTACCCGAGGTCCTATAATTCACCCCTCCACTTT
TRBJ1-2,NA,TRBD1,TRBV6-5,CASSYSGGGDGYTF,TGTGCCAGCAGTTACTCAGGGGGCGGGGATGGCTACACCTTC
TRBJ2-7,few,NA,TRBV13,CASSLMLGGYEQYF,TGTGCCAGCAGCTTAATGCTGGGGGGCTACGAGCAGTACTTC
TRBJ1-5,NA,NA,TRBV4-3,CASSQGTGSNQPQHF,TGCGCCAGCAGCCAGGGAACAGGTAGCAATCAGCCCCAGCATTTT
TRBJ2-2,NA,NA,TRBV4-3,CASSQGTGPGELFF,TGCGCCAGCAGCCAAGGAACAGGGCCCGGGGAGCTGTTTTTT
TRBJ2-1,NA,TRBD2,TRBV7-9,CASSVSGGFDEQFF,TGTGCCAGCAGCGTTAGCGGGGGCTTTGATGAGCAGTTCTTC
TRBJ1-2,NA,NA,TRBV7-9,CASSLVTGHYGYTF,TGTGCCAGCAGCTTAGTAACAGGGCACTATGGCTACACCTTC
TRBJ1-1,NA,NA,TRBV9,CASSVEGRGNTEAFF,TGTGCCAGCAGCGTAGAGGGGAGGGGGAACACTGAAGCTTTCTTT
TRBJ2-2,NA,TRBD2,TRBV7-2,CASSTLAAATGELFF,TGTGCCAGCAGCACCCTAGCGGCCGCTACCGGGGAGCTGTTTTTT
TRBJ2-7,few,NA,TRBV30,CAWSGQDYEQYF,TGTGCCTGGAGTGGACAGGACTACGAGCAGTACTTC
TRBJ2-7,NA,NA,TRBV4-1,CASSQVDNSYEQYF,TGCGCCAGCAGCCAAGTAGACAACTCCTACGAGCAGTACTTC
TRBJ2-3,few,TRBD2,TRBV30,CAWSTPGLARTDTQYF,TGTGCCTGGAGTACCCCGGGACTAGCGAGGACAGATACGCAGTATTTT
TRBJ1-1,NA,NA,TRBV4-1,CASSPTISRVGAEAFF,TGCGCCAGCAGCCCTACCATCTCCAGGGTCGGCGCTGAAGCTTTCTTT
TRBJ1-2,NA,TRBD1,TRBV6-1,CASIPGGTGVDGYTF,TGTGCCAGCATCCCGGGAGGGACAGGGGTAGATGGCTACACCTTC
TRBJ2-5,NA,NA,TRBV13,CASSLLEYQETQYF,TGTGCCAGCAGCTTATTGGAGTACCAAGAGACCCAGTACTTC
TRBJ2-7,few,NA,TRBV7-2,CASSLLTGFNEQYF,TGTGCCAGCAGCTTACTTACAGGGTTCAACGAGCAGTACTTC
TRBJ1-1,NA,NA,TRBV5-6,CASSLGPVTEAFF,TGTGCCAGCAGCTTGGGTCCTGTCACTGAAGCTTTCTTT
TRBJ1-2,few,NA,TRBV11-2,CASSPTGGVNYGYTF,TGTGCCAGCAGCCCGACCGGGGGAGTTAACTATGGCTACACCTTC
TRBJ2-7,NA,NA,TRBV11-2,CASSFGPGSYEQYF,TGTGCCAGCAGCTTCGGCCCAGGGTCCTACGAGCAGTACTTC
TRBJ1-2,NA,TRBD1,TRBV4-3,CASSQGTSGGLNYGYTF,TGCGCCAGCAGCCAAGGGACCTCAGGGGGCCTTAACTATGGCTACACCTTC
TRBJ2-4,NA,NA,TRBV9,CASSVEQGIANIQYF,TGTGCCAGCAGCGTAGAGCAGGGGATAGCTAACATTCAGTACTTC
TRBJ1-2,NA,TRBD1,TRBV6-5,CASSYSLTGGDGYTF,TGTGCCAGCAGTTACTCCCTGACAGGGGGCGATGGCTACACCTTC
TRBJ1-5,medium-sized,NA,TRBV2,CASSEALYQPQHF,TGTGCCAGCAGTGAAGCGTTATATCAGCCCCAGCATTTT
TRBJ2-3,few,TRBD1,TRBV5-8,CASSLGQGNTDTQYF,TGTGCCAGCAGCTTGGGACAGGGGAACACAGATACGCAGTATTTT
TRBJ2-7,NA,NA,TRBV6-5,CASSYDRTYEQYF,TGTGCCAGCAGTTACGACAGAACCTACGAGCAGTACTTC
TRBJ1-2,NA,NA,TRBV4-3,CASSQERGNGYGYTF,TGCGCCAGCAGCCAAGAACGAGGGAACGGCTATGGCTACACCTTC
TRBJ2-1,NA,TRBD1,TRBV5-6,CASSYGTGYNEQFF,TGTGCCAGCAGCTACGGGACAGGATACAATGAGCAGTTCTTC
TRBJ2-3,NA,TRBD2,TRBV5-4,CASSLSGGVGTDTQYF,TGTGCCAGCAGCTTGTCCGGGGGGGTGGGCACAGATACGCAGTATTTT
TRBJ2-7,NA,NA,TRBV6-1,CASSEGVRDYEQYF,TGTGCCAGCAGTGAAGGGGTCAGGGACTACGAGCAGTACTTC
TRBJ2-7,few,TRBD2,TRBV9,CASSDNSGGGPYEQYF,TGTGCCAGCAGCGATAACAGCGGGGGCGGTCCCTACGAGCAGTACTTC
TRBJ2-3,NA,NA,TRBV7-2,CASSLDPRDTSIDTQYF,TGTGCCAGCAGCTTAGATCCCCGGGACACCAGTATAGATACGCAGTATTTT
TRBJ2-5,NA,NA,TRBV15,CATSRGDTGQETQYF,TGTGCCACCAGCAGAGGCGATACAGGGCAAGAGACCCAGTACTTC
TRBJ2-7,medium-sized,TRBD1,TRBV10-3,CATRQGLTYEQYF,TGTGCCACCCGACAGGGGCTGACCTACGAGCAGTACTTC
TRBJ1-1,once,NA,TRBV7-9,CAILQPMNTEAFF,TGTGCCATCCTACAGCCTATGAACACTGAAGCTTTCTTT